The 7 T cell receptor beta chains below all came from one sample that was sequenced in a study of blood T cells in healthy people across ages. Together with a sample-barcoded 5' primer, a J-beta primer mix was included in a second PCR lasting about 7 to 12 cycles. One entry per CDR3 protein, called by TCRdb with MiXCR from the 5' RACE reads. Here the sample spans approximately 1.5 million distinct CDR3 sequences, around 40% being singletons. The sample taken for sequencing was blood. These receptors came from a young woman in good health.

The rearrangement joins TRBV20-1 to TRBJ2-3; D not resolved. The CDR3 runs 16 residues. Trimming stripped 0 bases from V and 3 bases from J, with 16 bases between. Germline V gives CDR1 DFQATT, CDR2 SNEGSKA (reference sequence). In DNA form, the CDR3 reads TGCAGTGCTAGAGATCTGAGCCGGAGTCTAACAGATACGCAGTATTTT. Translated, it gives CSARDLSRSLTDTQYF.

This clonotype has only a few counts. The chain carries TRBV10-1 and TRBJ2-2, with D possibly TRBD1 on 6 matching bases. V dropped 5 bases and J dropped 4 bases, with 14 bases sitting between them. CDR1 is WNHNN and CDR2 is SYGVQD in the germline V gene (reference sequence). The CDR3 totals 15 residues. The CDR3 nucleotides read TGCGCCAGCAGTATGGACAGATCGGGCACCGGGGAGCTGTTTTTT. It is translated as CASSMDRSGTGELFF.

V is TRBV28 and J is TRBJ2-3; TRBD1 agrees at 7 bases. With 10 bases clipped from V and 1 base from J, the junction kept 11 bases outside the gene matches. This CDR3 comprises 15 residues. Germline CDR1 MDHEN, CDR2 SYDVKM. Here the CDR3 DNA reads TGTGCCACCAGGAAATTCGGGACAGGCACAGATACGCAGTATTTT. Protein sequence: CATRKFGTGTDTQYF.

The rearrangement uses TRBV18 and TRBJ2-1, with D perhaps matching TRBD2 (5 bases). The germline gives CDR1 KGHSH, CDR2 LQKENI. The CDR3 contains 17 residues. V was shortened by 3 bases and J by 8 bases, with 23 bases between the two germline ends. The CDR3 coding sequence is TGTGCCAGCTCACCGACGGGAAGGGCAGCACGAGGCTATGAGCAGTTCTTC. Translated: CASSPTGRAARGYEQFF.

The rearrangement uses TRBV7-2 and TRBJ2-5, with no clear D. Germline CDR1 and CDR2: SGHTA and FQGNSA. This CDR3 is built from 14 residues. Deletions cut 0 bases from V and 9 bases from J, with 14 bases between. In DNA, the CDR3 is TGTGCCAGCAGCTTAGCTGACGGTGTCGATTCCCAGTACTTC. This encodes CASSLADGVDSQYF.

V usage is TRBV28 and J usage is TRBJ2-1; unclear D gene. The CDR3 is 14 amino acids. The germline V gene has CDR1 MDHEN and CDR2 SYDVKM. Between the trimmed V and J ends, which lost 5 bases and 3 bases, there was a span of 11 bases. In nucleotides, the CDR3 is TGTGCCAGCAGTAATGGCAGAGACTACAATGAGCAGTTCTTC. Amino acid sequence: CASSNGRDYNEQFF.

Worth noting for this clonotype: The junction and the germline gene differ at one end; a read error may be behind it. The chain joins TRBV30 to TRBJ2-1; D is undetermined. Per the germline V gene, CDR1 is GTSNPN and CDR2 is SVGIG (reference sequence). The CDR3 has 12 residues. The CDR3 is CALSLVGYEQFF. The CDR3 DNA follows: TGTGCCTTGAGTTTGGTTGGGTATGAGCAGTTCTTC.